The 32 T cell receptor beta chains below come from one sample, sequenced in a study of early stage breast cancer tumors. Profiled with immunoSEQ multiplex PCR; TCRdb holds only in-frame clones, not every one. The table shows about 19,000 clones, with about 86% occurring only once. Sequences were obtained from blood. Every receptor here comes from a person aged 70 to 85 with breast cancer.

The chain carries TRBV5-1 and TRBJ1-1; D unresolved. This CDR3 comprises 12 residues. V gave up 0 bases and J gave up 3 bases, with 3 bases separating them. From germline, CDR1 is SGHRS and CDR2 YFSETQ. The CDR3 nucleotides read TGCGCCAGCAGCTTGGCGGACACTGAAGCTTTCTTT. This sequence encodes CASSLADTEAFF.

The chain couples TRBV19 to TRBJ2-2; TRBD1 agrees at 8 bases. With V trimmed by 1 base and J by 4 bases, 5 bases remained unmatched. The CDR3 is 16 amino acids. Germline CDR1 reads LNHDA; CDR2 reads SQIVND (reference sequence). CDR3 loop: CASSIADRVGTGELFF. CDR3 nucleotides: TGTGCCAGTAGTATAGCGGACAGGGTGGGCACCGGGGAGCTGTTTTTT.

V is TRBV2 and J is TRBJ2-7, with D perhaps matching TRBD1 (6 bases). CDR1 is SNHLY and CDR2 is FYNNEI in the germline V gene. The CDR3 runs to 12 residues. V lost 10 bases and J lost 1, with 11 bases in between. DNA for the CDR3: TGTGCCACGAGGGACAATTCCTACGAGCAGTACTTC. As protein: CATRDNSYEQYF.

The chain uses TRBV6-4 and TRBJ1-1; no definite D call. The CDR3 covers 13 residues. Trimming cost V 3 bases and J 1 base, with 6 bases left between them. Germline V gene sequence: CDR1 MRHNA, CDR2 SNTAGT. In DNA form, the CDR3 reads TGTGCCAGCAGTGAGGGCAGGAACACTGAAGCTTTCTTT. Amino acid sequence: CASSEGRNTEAFF.

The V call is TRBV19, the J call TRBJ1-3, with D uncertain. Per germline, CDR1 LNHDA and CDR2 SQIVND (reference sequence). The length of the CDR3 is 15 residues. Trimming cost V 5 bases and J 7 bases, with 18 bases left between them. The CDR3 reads CASSAPAIRRNTIYF. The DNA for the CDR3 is TGTGCCAGTAGTGCCCCGGCCATTCGGCGGAACACCATATATTTT.

The CDR3 DNA reads as TGTGCCAGCAGTTTACCGAAGGCGGGGACCGCCTACGAGCAGTACTTC. Protein product: CASSLPKAGTAYEQYF. The chain combines TRBV27 with TRBJ2-7; possibly TRBD2 for D (6 bases). CDR3 length equals 16 residues. In germline, CDR1 is MNHEY, CDR2 SMNVEV (reference sequence). V was clipped by 2 bases and J by 2 bases, with 16 bases between them.

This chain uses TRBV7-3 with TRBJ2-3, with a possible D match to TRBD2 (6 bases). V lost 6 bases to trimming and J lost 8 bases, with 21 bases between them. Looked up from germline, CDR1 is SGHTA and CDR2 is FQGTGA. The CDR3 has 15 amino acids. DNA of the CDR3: TGTGCCAGCAGTCTCGGGGGTTCTGGCGTGGGTACGCAGTATTTT. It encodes CASSLGGSGVGTQYF.

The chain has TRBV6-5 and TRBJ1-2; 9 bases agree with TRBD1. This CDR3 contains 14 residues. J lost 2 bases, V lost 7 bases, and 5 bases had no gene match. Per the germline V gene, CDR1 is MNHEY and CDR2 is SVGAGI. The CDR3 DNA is TGTGCCAGCACCAGACAGGGGGGGAACTATGGCTACACCTTC. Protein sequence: CASTRQGGNYGYTF.

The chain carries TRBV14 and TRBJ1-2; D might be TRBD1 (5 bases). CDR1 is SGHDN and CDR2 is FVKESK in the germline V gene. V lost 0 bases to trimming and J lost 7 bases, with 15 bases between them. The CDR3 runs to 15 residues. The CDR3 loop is CASSQERERGVGYTF. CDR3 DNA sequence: TGTGCCAGCAGCCAAGAACGGGAACGGGGGGTTGGCTACACCTTC.

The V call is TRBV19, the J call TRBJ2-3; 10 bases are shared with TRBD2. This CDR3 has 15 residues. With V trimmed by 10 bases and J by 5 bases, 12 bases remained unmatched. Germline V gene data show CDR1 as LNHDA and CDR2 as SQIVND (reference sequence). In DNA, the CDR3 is TGTGCCACCCGGAGGAGCGGGGGGGTCGTAGATACGCAGTATTTT. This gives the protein CATRRSGGVVDTQYF.

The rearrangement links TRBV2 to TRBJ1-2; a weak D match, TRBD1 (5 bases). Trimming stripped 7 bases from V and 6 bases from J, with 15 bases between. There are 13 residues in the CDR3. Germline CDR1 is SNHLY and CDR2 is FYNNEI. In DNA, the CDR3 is TGTGCCAGCATCAAAGGCGGGGGACATGGCTACACCTTC. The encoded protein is CASIKGGGHGYTF.

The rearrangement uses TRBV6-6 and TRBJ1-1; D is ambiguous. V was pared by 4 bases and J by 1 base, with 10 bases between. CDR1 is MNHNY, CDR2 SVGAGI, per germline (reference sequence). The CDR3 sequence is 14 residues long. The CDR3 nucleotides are TGTGCCAGCAGTTTAACACGATCGAACACTGAAGCTTTCTTT. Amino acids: CASSLTRSNTEAFF.

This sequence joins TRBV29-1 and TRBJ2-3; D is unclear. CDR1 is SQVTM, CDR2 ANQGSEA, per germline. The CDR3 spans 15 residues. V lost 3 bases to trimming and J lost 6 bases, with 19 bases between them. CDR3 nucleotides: TGCAGCGTTGAGTGGCTTCCCACCATAAAGGATACGCAGTATTTT. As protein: CSVEWLPTIKDTQYF.

CDR3 sequence: CASSEEVTSADEQFF. CDR3 nucleotides: TGTGCCAGCAGTGAAGAGGTGACTAGCGCCGATGAGCAGTTCTTC. This chain uses TRBV6-1 with TRBJ2-1, with 8 bases identical to TRBD2. From germline, CDR1 is MNHNS and CDR2 SASEGT. V was pared by 1 base and J by 8 bases, with 7 bases of the junction left unmatched. The CDR3 spans 15 residues.

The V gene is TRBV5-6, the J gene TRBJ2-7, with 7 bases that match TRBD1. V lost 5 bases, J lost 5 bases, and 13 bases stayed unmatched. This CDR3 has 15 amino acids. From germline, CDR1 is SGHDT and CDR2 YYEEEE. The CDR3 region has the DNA TGTGCCAGCAGAAGCCTGGGAGCAGGGGGTAACGAGCAGTACTTC. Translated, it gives CASRSLGAGGNEQYF.

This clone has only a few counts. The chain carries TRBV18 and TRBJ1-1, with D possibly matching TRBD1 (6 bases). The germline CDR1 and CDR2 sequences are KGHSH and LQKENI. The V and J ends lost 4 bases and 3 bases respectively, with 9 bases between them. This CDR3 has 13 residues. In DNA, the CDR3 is TGTGCCAGCTCACTAGGGGGGGACACTGAAGCTTTCTTT. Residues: CASSLGGDTEAFF. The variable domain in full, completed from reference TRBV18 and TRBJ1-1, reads NAGVMQNPRHLVRRRGQEARLRCSPMKGHSHVYWYRQLPEEGLKFMVYLQKENIIDESGMPKERFSAEFPKEGPSILRIQQVVRGDSAAYFCASSLGGDTEAFFGQGTRLTVV.

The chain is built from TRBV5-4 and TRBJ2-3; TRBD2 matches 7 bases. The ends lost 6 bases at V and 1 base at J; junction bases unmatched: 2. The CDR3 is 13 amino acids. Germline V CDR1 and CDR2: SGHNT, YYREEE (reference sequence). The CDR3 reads CASTRGGTDTQYF. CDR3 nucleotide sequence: TGTGCCAGCACACGGGGGGGCACAGATACGCAGTATTTT.

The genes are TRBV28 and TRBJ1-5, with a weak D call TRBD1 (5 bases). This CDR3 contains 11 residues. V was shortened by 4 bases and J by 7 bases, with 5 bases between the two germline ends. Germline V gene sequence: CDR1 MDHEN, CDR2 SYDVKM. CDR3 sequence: CASSWGQPQHF. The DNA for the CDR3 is TGTGCCAGCAGTTGGGGCCAGCCCCAGCATTTT. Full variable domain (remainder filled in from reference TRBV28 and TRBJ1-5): DVKVTQSSRYLVKRTGEKVFLECVQDMDHENMFWYRQDPGLGLRLIYFSYDVKMKEKGDIPEGYSVSREKKERFSLILESASTNQTSMYLCASSWGQPQHFGDGTRLSIL.

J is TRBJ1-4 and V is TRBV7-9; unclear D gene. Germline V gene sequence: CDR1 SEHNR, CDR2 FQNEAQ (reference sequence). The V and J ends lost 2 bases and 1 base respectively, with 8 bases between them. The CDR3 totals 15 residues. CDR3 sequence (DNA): TGTGCCAGCAGCTTACAAGGAGGAACTAATGAAAAACTGTTTTTT. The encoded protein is CASSLQGGTNEKLFF. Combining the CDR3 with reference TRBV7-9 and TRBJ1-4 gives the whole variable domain DTGVSQNPRHKITKRGQNVTFRCDPISEHNRLYWYRQTLGQGPEFLTYFQNEAQLEKSRLLSDRFSAERPKGSFSTLEIQRTEQGDSAMYLCASSLQGGTNEKLFFGSGTQLSVL.

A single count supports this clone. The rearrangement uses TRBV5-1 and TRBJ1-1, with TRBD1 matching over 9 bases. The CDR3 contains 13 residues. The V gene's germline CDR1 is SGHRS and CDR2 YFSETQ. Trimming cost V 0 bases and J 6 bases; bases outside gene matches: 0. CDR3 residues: CASSLGTGAEAFF. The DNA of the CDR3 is TGCGCCAGCAGCTTGGGGACAGGGGCTGAAGCTTTCTTT.

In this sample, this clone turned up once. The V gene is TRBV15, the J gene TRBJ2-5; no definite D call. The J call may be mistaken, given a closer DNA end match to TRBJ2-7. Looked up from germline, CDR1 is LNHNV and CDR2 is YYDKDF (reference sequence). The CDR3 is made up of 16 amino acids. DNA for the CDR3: TGTGCCACCAGCAGAGCCCCTTGGAGCTACTCCTACGAGCAGTACTTC. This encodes CATSRAPWSYSYEQYF.

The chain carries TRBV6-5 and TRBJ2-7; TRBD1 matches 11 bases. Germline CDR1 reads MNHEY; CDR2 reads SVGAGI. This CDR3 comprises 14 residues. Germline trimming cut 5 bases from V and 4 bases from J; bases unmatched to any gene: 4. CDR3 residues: CASSQGQGGYEQYF. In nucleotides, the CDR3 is TGTGCCAGCAGTCAGGGACAGGGGGGGTACGAGCAGTACTTC.

This chain's CDR3 is CASSIPLGGAYNEQFF. The CDR3 nucleotides are TGTGCCAGTAGTATCCCTCTCGGGGGGGCCTACAATGAGCAGTTCTTC. The V call is TRBV19, the J call TRBJ2-1, with TRBD2 identical over 8 bases. V lost 3 bases, J lost 2 bases, and 6 bases stayed unmatched. Germline values: CDR1 LNHDA, CDR2 SQIVND (reference sequence). CDR3 length: 16 residues.

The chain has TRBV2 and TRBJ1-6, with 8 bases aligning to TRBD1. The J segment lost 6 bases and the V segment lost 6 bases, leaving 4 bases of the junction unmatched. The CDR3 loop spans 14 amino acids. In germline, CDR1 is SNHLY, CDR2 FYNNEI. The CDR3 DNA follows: TGTGCCAGCAGGACAGGGGCGCCTAATTCACCCCTCCACTTT. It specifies CASRTGAPNSPLHF.

The CDR3 is CASSLLSGAVLTGELFF. As DNA, the CDR3 is TGCGCCAGCAGCTTGCTCTCAGGGGCGGTTCTCACCGGGGAGCTGTTTTTT. This chain links TRBV5-1 with TRBJ2-2, with D perhaps TRBD1 (6 bases). V lost 1 base and J 4 bases, leaving 17 bases between the germline ends. The CDR3 length is 17 residues. The germline CDR1 and CDR2 sequences are SGHRS and YFSETQ.

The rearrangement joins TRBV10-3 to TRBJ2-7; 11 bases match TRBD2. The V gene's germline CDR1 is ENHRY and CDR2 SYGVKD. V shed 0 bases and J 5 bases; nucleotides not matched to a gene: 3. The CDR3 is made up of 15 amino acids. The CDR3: CAISESSGGAHEQYF. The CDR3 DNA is TGTGCCATCAGTGAGTCTAGCGGGGGGGCCCACGAGCAGTACTTC.

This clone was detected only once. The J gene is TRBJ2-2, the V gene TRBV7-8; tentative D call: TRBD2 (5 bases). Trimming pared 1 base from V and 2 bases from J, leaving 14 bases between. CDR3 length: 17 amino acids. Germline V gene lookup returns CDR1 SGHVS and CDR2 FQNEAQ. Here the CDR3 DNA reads TGTGCCAGCAGCTTAGGGGTCCGGGAACTTAACACCGGGGAGCTGTTTTTT. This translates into CASSLGVRELNTGELFF.

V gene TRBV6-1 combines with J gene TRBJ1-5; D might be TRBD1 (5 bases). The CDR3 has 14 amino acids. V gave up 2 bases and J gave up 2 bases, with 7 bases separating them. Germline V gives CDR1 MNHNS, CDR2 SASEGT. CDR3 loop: CASSEQGGNQPQHF. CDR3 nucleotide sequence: TGTGCCAGCAGTGAACAGGGTGGCAATCAGCCCCAGCATTTT.

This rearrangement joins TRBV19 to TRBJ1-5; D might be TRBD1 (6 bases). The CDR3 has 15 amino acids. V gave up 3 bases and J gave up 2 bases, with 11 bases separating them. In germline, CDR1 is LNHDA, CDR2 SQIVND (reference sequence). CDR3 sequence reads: CASSIWTVGNQPQHF. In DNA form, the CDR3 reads TGTGCCAGTAGTATCTGGACAGTTGGCAATCAGCCCCAGCATTTT.

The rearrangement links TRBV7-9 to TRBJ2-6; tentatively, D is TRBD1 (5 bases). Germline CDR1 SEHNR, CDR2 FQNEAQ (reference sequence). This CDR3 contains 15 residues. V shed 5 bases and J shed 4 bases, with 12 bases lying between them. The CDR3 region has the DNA TGTGCCAGCAGCAAACAGGTTCGCGGGGCCAACGTCCTGACTTTC. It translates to CASSKQVRGANVLTF.

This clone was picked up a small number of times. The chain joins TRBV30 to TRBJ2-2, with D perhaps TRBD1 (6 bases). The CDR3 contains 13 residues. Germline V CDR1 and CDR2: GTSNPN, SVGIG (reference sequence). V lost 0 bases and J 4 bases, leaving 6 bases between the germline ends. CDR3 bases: TGTGCCTGGAGTGTAGGGGGCACCGGGGAGCTGTTTTTT. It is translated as CAWSVGGTGELFF.

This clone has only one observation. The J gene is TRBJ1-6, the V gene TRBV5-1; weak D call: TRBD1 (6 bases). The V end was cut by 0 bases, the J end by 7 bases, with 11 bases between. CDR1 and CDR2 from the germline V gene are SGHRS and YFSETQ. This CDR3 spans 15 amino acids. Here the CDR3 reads CASSLDRVVNSPLHF. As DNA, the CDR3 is TGCGCCAGCAGCTTGGACAGGGTGGTAAATTCACCCCTCCACTTT. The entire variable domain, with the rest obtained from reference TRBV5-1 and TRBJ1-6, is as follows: KAGVTQTPRYLIKTRGQQVTLSCSPISGHRSVSWYQQTPGQGLQFLFEYFSETQRNKGNFPGRFSGRQFSNSRSEMNVSTLELGDSALYLCASSLDRVVNSPLHFGNGTRLTVT.